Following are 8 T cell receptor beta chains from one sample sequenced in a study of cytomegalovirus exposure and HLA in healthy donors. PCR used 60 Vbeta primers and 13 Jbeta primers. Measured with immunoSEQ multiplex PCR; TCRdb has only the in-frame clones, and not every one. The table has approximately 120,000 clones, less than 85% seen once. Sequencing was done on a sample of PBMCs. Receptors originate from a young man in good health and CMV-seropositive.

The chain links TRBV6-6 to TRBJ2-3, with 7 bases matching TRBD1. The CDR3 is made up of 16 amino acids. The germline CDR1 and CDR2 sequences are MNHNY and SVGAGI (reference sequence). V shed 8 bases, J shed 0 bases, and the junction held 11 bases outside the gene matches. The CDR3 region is CASATGALTSTDTQYF. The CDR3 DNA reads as TGTGCCAGCGCAACAGGGGCACTAACTAGCACAGATACGCAGTATTTT.

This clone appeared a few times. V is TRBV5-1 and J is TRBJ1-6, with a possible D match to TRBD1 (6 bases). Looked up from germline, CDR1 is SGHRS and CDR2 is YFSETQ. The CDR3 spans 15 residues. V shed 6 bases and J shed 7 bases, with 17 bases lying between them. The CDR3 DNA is TGCGCCAGCAAGGAAGGACAGCTAACCAATTCACCCCTCCACTTT. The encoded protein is CASKEGQLTNSPLHF. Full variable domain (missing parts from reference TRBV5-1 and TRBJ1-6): KAGVTQTPRYLIKTRGQQVTLSCSPISGHRSVSWYQQTPGQGLQFLFEYFSETQRNKGNFPGRFSGRQFSNSRSEMNVSTLELGDSALYLCASKEGQLTNSPLHFGNGTRLTVT.

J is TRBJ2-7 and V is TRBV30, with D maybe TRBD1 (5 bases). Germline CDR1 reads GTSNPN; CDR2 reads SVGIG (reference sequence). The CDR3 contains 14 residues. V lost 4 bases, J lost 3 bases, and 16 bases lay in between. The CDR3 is CAWTRPQGFYEQYF. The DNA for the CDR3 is TGTGCCTGGACCAGACCCCAGGGTTTCTACGAGCAGTACTTC.

For the CDR3, the DNA is TGTGCCAGCAGTTACGGGCTCTCCGCAGGCTACGAGCAGTACTTC. It is translated as CASSYGLSAGYEQYF. The chain combines TRBV6-5 with TRBJ2-7; unclear D gene. Germline assignment: CDR1 MNHEY and CDR2 SVGAGI. This CDR3 comprises 15 residues. V lost 2 bases, J lost 3 bases, and 14 bases lay in between.

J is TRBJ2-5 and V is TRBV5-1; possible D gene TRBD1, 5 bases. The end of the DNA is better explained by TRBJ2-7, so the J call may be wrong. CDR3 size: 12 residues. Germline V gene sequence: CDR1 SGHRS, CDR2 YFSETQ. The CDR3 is CASSPRTSEQYF. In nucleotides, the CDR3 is TGCGCCAGCAGCCCTAGGACATCCGAGCAGTACTTC.

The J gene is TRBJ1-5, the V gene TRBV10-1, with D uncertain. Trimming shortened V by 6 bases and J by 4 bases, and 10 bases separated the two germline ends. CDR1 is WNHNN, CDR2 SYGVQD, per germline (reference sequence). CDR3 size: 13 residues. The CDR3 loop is CASSPGPNQPQHF. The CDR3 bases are TGCGCCAGCAGCCCGGGTCCTAATCAGCCCCAGCATTTT.

The DNA for the CDR3 is TGTGCCTGGAGTGGTTGGGAGGACACTGAAGCTTTCTTT. Its translation: CAWSGWEDTEAFF. V and J are TRBV30 and TRBJ1-1; D is ambiguous. The V end lost 1 base, the J end lost 3 bases, and 9 bases lay between the germline ends. Germline assignment: CDR1 GTSNPN and CDR2 SVGIG (reference sequence). This CDR3 region has 13 residues.

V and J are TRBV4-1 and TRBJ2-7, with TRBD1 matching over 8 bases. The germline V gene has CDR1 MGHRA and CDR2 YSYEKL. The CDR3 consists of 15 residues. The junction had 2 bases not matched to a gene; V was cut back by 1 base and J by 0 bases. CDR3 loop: CASSQGQGSSYEQYF. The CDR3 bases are TGCGCCAGCAGCCAAGGACAGGGGAGCTCCTACGAGCAGTACTTC.